These 18 T cell receptor beta chains were all obtained from the same sample, sequenced in a study of cytomegalovirus exposure and HLA in healthy donors. The PCR used 60 Vbeta and 13 Jbeta primers. The data were produced by immunoSEQ multiplex PCR, yet TCRdb's version contains in-frame clones alone and is incomplete. This table has 150,000 to 200,000 clones, approximately 81% appearing once. The sample was PBMCs. These receptor sequences come from a woman aged 45-65 years in good health and CMV-seronegative.

The sample holds one count of this clone. This rearrangement joins TRBV10-2 to TRBJ1-5; weak D call: TRBD1 (5 bases). The CDR3 consists of 14 residues. Trimming took 10 bases from V and 0 from J, leaving 13 bases between them. Germline loops: CDR1 WSHSY, CDR2 SAAADI. Written as DNA, the CDR3 is TGCGCCACCGACCCGCAGGGTAGCAATCAGCCCCAGCATTTT. Translating gives CATDPQGSNQPQHF.

The chain uses TRBV7-9 and TRBJ2-7, with a tentative D call TRBD1 (5 bases). The CDR3 totals 14 residues. Germline values: CDR1 SEHNR, CDR2 FQNEAQ (reference sequence). The V gene lost 1 base and the J gene lost 3 bases, with 10 bases spanning the gap. The CDR3 DNA sequence: TGTGCCAGCAGCTTAGGACAGTTAGACTACGAGCAGTACTTC. Translated: CASSLGQLDYEQYF.

On this clone: The germline gene is not matched at one end of the junction; a read error may be the cause. The sample contains more than one DNA sequence encoding this CDR3. The V gene is TRBV10-3, the J gene TRBJ2-7, with D possibly being TRBD2 (5 bases). CDR1 is ENHRY and CDR2 is SYGVKD in the germline V gene. This CDR3 spans 10 amino acids. CDR3 residues: CAAGGLEQYF. CDR3 in DNA: TGTGCCGCAGGCGGGCTAGAGCAGTACTTT.

This clone was seen only once. The chain recombines TRBV18 with TRBJ2-5; possible D gene TRBD2, 6 bases. Germline assignment: CDR1 KGHSH and CDR2 LQKENI. V lost 6 bases, J lost 1 base, and 15 bases lay in between. The CDR3 loop spans 15 amino acids. The CDR3 nucleotides read TGTGCCAGCTCCCTACTAGCAGTCGTCCAAGAGACCCAGTACTTC. This sequence encodes CASSLLAVVQETQYF.

This chain joins TRBV4-2 and TRBJ1-6; the match to TRBD1 covers 7 bases. Unmatched junction bases numbered 6, after V lost 1 base and J lost 6 bases. The CDR3 loop spans 16 amino acids. Per germline, CDR1 LGHNA and CDR2 YNFKEQ. CDR3 sequence: CASSQGLGTANSPLHF. The CDR3 DNA reads TGTGCCAGCAGCCAAGGACTGGGGACAGCTAATTCACCCCTCCACTTT.

The chain has TRBV5-1 and TRBJ1-3; 9 nucleotides line up with TRBD1. The CDR3 is made up of 14 amino acids. From germline, CDR1 is SGHRS and CDR2 YFSETQ. J gave up 1 base and V 4 bases, and 0 bases lay outside the gene matches. The CDR3 loop is CASSGTGSGNTIYF. Here the CDR3 DNA reads TGCGCCAGCAGCGGGACAGGGTCTGGAAACACCATATATTTT.

The chain employs TRBV2 and TRBJ1-2; 12 bases fit TRBD1. Germline CDR1 and CDR2: SNHLY and FYNNEI. The V and J ends lost 6 bases and 8 bases, in that order; junction bases with no gene match: 7. The CDR3 runs to 14 residues. The CDR3 DNA reads as TGTGCCAGCAGCGGGGACAGGGGGCGCCGGGGCTACACCTTC. This encodes CASSGDRGRRGYTF.

Only one count was recorded for this clone. The V and J genes are TRBV5-1 and TRBJ2-7; D remains unclear. The germline V gene has CDR1 SGHRS and CDR2 YFSETQ. Trimming took off 0 bases at V and 1 base at J, with 8 bases between the two ends. The CDR3 contains 14 residues. CDR3: CASSLGTASYEQYF. The CDR3 DNA reads as TGCGCCAGCAGCTTGGGAACAGCTTCCTACGAGCAGTACTTC.

This clone was detected only a few times. This chain uses TRBV5-6 with TRBJ1-5; maybe TRBD1 (6 bases). The CDR3 is 16 amino acids. The V gene lost 4 bases and the J gene lost 4 bases, with 18 bases spanning the gap. Per germline, CDR1 SGHDT and CDR2 YYEEEE. The CDR3, as DNA: TGTGCCAGCAGCCAGGGACGGACAGCCAGAAATCAGCCCCAGCATTTT. This encodes CASSQGRTARNQPQHF.

In DNA, the CDR3 is TGTGCCAGCAGCGGCCGGGACAGGGCCTTCCAAGAGACCCAGTACTTC. Its translation is CASSGRDRAFQETQYF. This chain links TRBV5-5 with TRBJ2-5, with TRBD1 identical over 9 bases. With V trimmed by 4 bases and J by 1 base, 8 bases remained unmatched. Germline assignment: CDR1 SGHKS and CDR2 YYEKEE (reference sequence). The CDR3 is made up of 16 amino acids.

The V and J genes are TRBV6-5 and TRBJ2-7; D is unclear. The CDR3 covers 12 residues. Germline V gene data show CDR1 as MNHEY and CDR2 as SVGAGI. The germline V and J ends were trimmed by 5 bases and 2 bases, with 7 bases remaining between them. In nucleotides, the CDR3 is TGTGCCAGCAGTACCACTCCCTACGAGCAGTACTTC. It specifies CASSTTPYEQYF.

The chain recombines TRBV6-5 with TRBJ2-5, with TRBD1 matching over 7 bases. CDR3 length: 12 residues. Trimming cost V 2 bases and J 11 bases; bases outside gene matches: 5. Germline assignment: CDR1 MNHEY and CDR2 SVGAGI. Written as DNA, the CDR3 is TGTGCCAGCAGTTACCCCGGACAGGAGCAGTACTTC. It specifies CASSYPGQEQYF.

The chain is built from TRBV28 and TRBJ1-3; D is ambiguous. Near its end, the DNA agrees better with TRBJ2-2, so the J call may be wrong. Germline CDR1 reads MDHEN; CDR2 reads SYDVKM. The CDR3 is 11 amino acids. Here the CDR3 reads CASSFSGELFF. The CDR3 bases are TGTGCCAGCAGTTTCAGCGGGGAGCTGTTTTTT.

The chain couples TRBV6-6 to TRBJ2-7, with 8 bases that match TRBD2. Per germline, CDR1 MNHNY and CDR2 SVGAGI (reference sequence). V lost 2 bases and J lost 4; bases outside the gene matches: 7. There are 15 residues in the CDR3. DNA for the CDR3: TGTGCCAGCAGTTACGCGGGGGCTAGCGGGTACGAGCAGTACTTC. Translating it yields CASSYAGASGYEQYF.

The genes are TRBV5-4 and TRBJ1-2; D gene uncertain. V lost 5 bases to trimming and J lost 1 base, with 12 bases between them. The CDR3 sequence is 14 residues long. CDR1 and CDR2 from the germline V gene are SGHNT and YYREEE (reference sequence). DNA of the CDR3: TGTGCCAGCAGTAGGGAGACAAGTAACTATGGCTACACCTTC. It encodes CASSRETSNYGYTF.

CDR3 bases: TGCGCCAGCAGCTTCAGCGGGAAGGACACCGGGGAGCTGTTTTTT. Its translation: CASSFSGKDTGELFF. The rearrangement joins TRBV5-1 to TRBJ2-2, with 7 bases fitting TRBD2. Per germline, CDR1 SGHRS and CDR2 YFSETQ. V was pared by 2 bases and J by 3 bases, with 4 bases of the junction left unmatched. This CDR3 spans 15 amino acids.

The chain employs TRBV10-3 and TRBJ2-5; D may be TRBD2 (6 bases). Looked up from germline, CDR1 is ENHRY and CDR2 is SYGVKD. Trimming stripped 10 bases from V and 3 bases from J, with 9 bases between. CDR3 length: 11 residues. Here the CDR3 DNA reads TGTGCCAGCGGGACGGAAGAGACCCAGTACTTC. Amino acid sequence: CASGTEETQYF.

The chain recombines TRBV5-1 with TRBJ1-1; the match to TRBD1 covers 7 bases. This CDR3 comprises 15 residues. Germline V lookup: CDR1 SGHRS, CDR2 YFSETQ. The trim removed 0 bases at V and 4 bases at J, leaving 6 bases unmatched. CDR3 in amino acids: CASSLAAGGPTEAFF. DNA of the CDR3: TGCGCCAGCAGCTTGGCCGCAGGGGGACCCACTGAAGCTTTCTTT.